This TCR beta chain came from a study of T-cell reconstitution after alpha-beta-depleted transplantation in children. Overall study results and limits: Reportedly, roughly two months post-transplant, alpha-beta T cells arose from several hundred expanded graft clones. A year had passed since transplant, and T-cell counts and diversity by then came mostly from newly produced T cells.

Preparing the TCRbeta library involved the use of unique molecular identifiers. Using its own MiXCR run on the PCR reads, TCRdb lists one record per CDR3 protein. Here the sample spans about 440,000 distinct CDR3 sequences, over 40% being singletons. Concerning this clonotype: Its antigen remains unknown.

The CDR3 is 14 residues long. The ends lost 7 bases at V and 8 bases at J; junction bases unmatched: 5. The germline V gene encodes CDR1 MNHEY and CDR2 SVGEGT. This specimen consisted of PBMCs, obtained before TCRalphabeta/CD19-depleted stem cell transplant. J is TRBJ2-1 and V is TRBV6-2 or TRBV6-3, with TRBD2 matching over 13 bases. The receptor was derived from a girl aged 2-10 years with aplastic anemia, due to receive a stem cell transplant. In DNA form, the CDR3 reads TGTGCCAGCAACCGACTAGCGGGAGGCTATGAGCAGTTCTTC. It is translated as CASNRLAGGYEQFF.